The 20 T cell receptor beta chains given below trace back to one sample, sequenced in a study of T-cell memory formation after mild COVID-19. TCRdb passed the 5' RACE reads through MiXCR, listing each CDR3 protein once. The data hold under 300,000 distinct CDR3 sequences, with approximately 9% observed a single time. Source material: PBMCs or a T cell subset sorted from them (not recorded which). These receptors came from a man aged 18 to 35 who had mild COVID-19 (a few samples of this study predate the infection). Cell type and time point are not known.

This clonotype has more than one count but fewer than ten. The chain is built from TRBV7-2 and TRBJ2-5; D might be TRBD2 (6 bases). Per germline, CDR1 SGHTA and CDR2 FQGNSA. The CDR3 is made up of 14 amino acids. Deletions cut 6 bases from V and 1 base from J, with 12 bases between. The CDR3 protein is CASSQAGSQETQYF. In nucleotides, the CDR3 is TGTGCCAGCAGTCAAGCCGGGAGCCAAGAGACCCAGTACTTC.

This clonotype has ten or more counts. This rearrangement joins TRBV15 to TRBJ2-7; possibly TRBD1 for D (5 bases). This CDR3 has 13 residues. V was trimmed by 6 bases and J by 9 bases, leaving 18 bases between them. Germline V gene sequence: CDR1 LNHNV, CDR2 YYDKDF (reference sequence). Here the CDR3 reads CATSTGFGFGQYV. The CDR3 nucleotides read TGTGCCACCAGTACAGGTTTTGGTTTCGGGCAGTACGTC.

The chain carries TRBV10-3 and TRBJ2-7; D may match TRBD1 or TRBD2 (5 bases each). This CDR3 has 14 amino acids. The germline gives CDR1 ENHRY, CDR2 SYGVKD. V was trimmed by 0 bases and J by 6 bases, leaving 12 bases between them. CDR3 in amino acids: CAISESLGRAEQYF. The CDR3 nucleotides read TGTGCCATCAGTGAGTCGCTGGGACGGGCCGAGCAGTACTTC.

This chain connects TRBV24-1 to TRBJ2-3, with D possibly matching TRBD1 (8 bases). The germline V gene has CDR1 KGHDR and CDR2 SFDVKD. The V end was cut by 9 bases, the J end by 5 bases, with 17 bases between. The CDR3 consists of 14 residues. The CDR3 protein is CATEQGGSLDTQYF. The DNA of the CDR3 is TGTGCCACCGAACAGGGGGGGAGCTTAGATACGCAGTATTTT.

This clonotype has a handful of counts. The rearrangement uses TRBV20-1 and TRBJ1-4, with a possible D match to TRBD1 (5 bases). Trimming shortened V by 1 base and J by 7 bases, and 10 bases separated the two germline ends. The CDR3 is 13 amino acids. Germline CDR1 DFQATT, CDR2 SNEGSKA (reference sequence). In DNA form, the CDR3 reads TGCAGTGCTAGAGCCGACAGTATTGAAAAACTGTTTTTT. Residues: CSARADSIEKLFF.

This sequence joins TRBV5-8 and TRBJ2-7; the D gene is possibly TRBD2 (6 bases). CDR3 length: 13 residues. V was trimmed by 3 bases and J by 5 bases, leaving 12 bases between them. The germline CDR1 and CDR2 sequences are SGHTS and YDEGEE. The CDR3 here is CASSSRRANEQYF. The DNA for the CDR3 is TGTGCCAGCAGCTCCCGGAGGGCGAACGAGCAGTACTTC.

In its sample, this clonotype was seen many times. The rearrangement joins TRBV7-2 to TRBJ2-1, with D uncertain. Trimming stripped 5 bases from V and 7 bases from J, with 12 bases between. The CDR3 is 13 amino acids. Germline loops: CDR1 SGHTA, CDR2 FQGNSA. CDR3 coding DNA: TGTGCCAGCAGCCGATGGACCGTGAATGAGCAGTTCTTC. Encoded protein: CASSRWTVNEQFF.

The CDR3 coding sequence is TGTGCCATTGAACAGAACACCGGGGAGCTGTTTTTT. Translating it yields CAIEQNTGELFF. The V gene is TRBV10-3, the J gene TRBJ2-2; D unresolved. CDR1 ENHRY and CDR2 SYGVKD come from the germline V gene. V gave up 9 bases and J gave up 1 base, with 6 bases separating them. The CDR3 consists of 12 residues.

This clonotype has a count of ten or more. This sequence joins TRBV5-1 and TRBJ2-5; TRBD1 matches at 7 bases. Per germline, CDR1 SGHRS and CDR2 YFSETQ. V shed 4 bases, J shed 5 bases, and the junction held 17 bases outside the gene matches. The CDR3 is 17 amino acids. CDR3 nucleotides: TGCGCCAGCAGCATCCTTGGGCGGACAGGAGACCGGGAGACCCAGTACTTC. Translated: CASSILGRTGDRETQYF. Complete variable domain (other parts from reference TRBV5-1 and TRBJ2-5): KAGVTQTPRYLIKTRGQQVTLSCSPISGHRSVSWYQQTPGQGLQFLFEYFSETQRNKGNFPGRFSGRQFSNSRSEMNVSTLELGDSALYLCASSILGRTGDRETQYFGPGTRLLVL.

This clonotype was recorded a few times. The rearrangement joins TRBV12-3 or TRBV12-4 to TRBJ1-5; D uncertain. CDR3 size: 12 residues. V lost 6 bases and J lost 7, with 10 bases in between. CDR3 in amino acids: CASSSSRQPQHF. The CDR3, as DNA: TGTGCCAGCAGCTCTAGCCGACAGCCCCAGCATTTT.

In DNA, the CDR3 is TGTGCCAGCAGCCCATTATACGGGGAAAAACTGTTTTTT. It is translated as CASSPLYGEKLFF. This chain links TRBV7-2 with TRBJ1-4; D is unresolved. The V end lost 5 bases, the J end lost 8 bases, and 12 bases lay between the germline ends. CDR1 and CDR2 (germline): SGHTA, FQGNSA. The CDR3 is 13 amino acids.

This clonotype has a count of ten or more. The V call is TRBV5-1, the J call TRBJ2-1; 10 bases map to TRBD2. J was trimmed by 8 bases and V by 1 base; bases with no gene match: 6. Germline values: CDR1 SGHRS, CDR2 YFSETQ. The CDR3 contains 15 residues. CDR3 protein: CASSLKRGGRDEQFF. CDR3 bases: TGCGCCAGCAGCTTGAAGCGGGGGGGCCGGGATGAGCAGTTCTTC.

The chain combines TRBV3-2 with TRBJ1-5; the D call of TRBD1 is as the table states it, not checked on the DNA. TRBV3-2 is tagged as a pseudogene. The CDR3 consists of 14 residues. The CDR3 is CANWRGFSNQPQHF. CDR3 coding DNA: TGTGCCAATTGGAGGGGGTTCAGCAATCAGCCCCAGCATTTT.

This chain links TRBV7-2 with TRBJ2-4, with no clear D. The CDR3 is 12 amino acids. The V gene's germline CDR1 is SGHTA and CDR2 FQGNSA. The V gene lost 0 bases and the J gene lost 7 bases, with 4 bases spanning the gap. This CDR3 reads CASSLAPNIQYF. As DNA, the CDR3 is TGTGCCAGCAGCTTAGCTCCCAACATTCAGTACTTC.

This clonotype was seen more than once but under ten times. The chain has TRBV5-1 and TRBJ1-4, with TRBD1 identical over 8 bases. CDR1 and CDR2 (germline): SGHRS, YFSETQ. Trimming at V came to 3 bases and at J to 7 bases, leaving 5 bases not matched to a gene. There are 14 residues in the CDR3. Written as DNA, the CDR3 is TGCGCCAGCAGCTCGGGACAGGCGTTTGAAAAACTGTTTTTT. It encodes CASSSGQAFEKLFF.

The rearrangement joins TRBV9 to TRBJ2-7; the D gene is possibly TRBD2 (6 bases). Trimming cost V 0 bases and J 3 bases, with 16 bases left between them. Germline V lookup: CDR1 SGDLS, CDR2 YYNGEE. CDR3 length: 16 amino acids. CDR3 sequence: CASSVEEGGRIYEQYF. As DNA, the CDR3 is TGTGCCAGCAGCGTAGAGGAGGGAGGCAGAATCTACGAGCAGTACTTC.

This clonotype was seen a few times. The DNA is omitted, as the CDR3 cannot be located on it reliably, and the CDR3 follows TCRdb's listing. This chain links TRBV5-4 with TRBJ2-3; the D segment call TRBD2 is taken from the table without a DNA check. Germline assignment: CDR1 SGHNT and CDR2 YYREEE (reference sequence). The CDR3 contains 15 residues when both ends are counted. The CDR3 is CASSTSGGNTDTQYF.

This clonotype was seen at least ten times. This chain connects TRBV5-1 to TRBJ2-5, with D perhaps TRBD2 (5 bases). Germline CDR1 reads SGHRS; CDR2 reads YFSETQ. This CDR3 is 13 amino acids long. Trimming stripped 2 bases from V and 5 bases from J, with 10 bases between. The CDR3 loop reads CASSFGVGETQYF. The DNA for the CDR3 is TGCGCCAGCAGCTTCGGGGTCGGGGAGACCCAGTACTTC.

The table lists this clonotype with a few counts. The V gene is TRBV6-5, the J gene TRBJ2-7, with TRBD1 matching 7 bases. V shed 6 bases and J 5 bases; nucleotides not matched to a gene: 10. Per the germline V gene, CDR1 is MNHEY and CDR2 is SVGAGI. CDR3 length: 14 amino acids. CDR3 residues: CASRKPGTEDEQYF. DNA of the CDR3: TGTGCCAGCAGGAAGCCCGGGACAGAGGACGAGCAGTACTTC.

This clonotype turned up a few times. This sequence joins TRBV12-3 or TRBV12-4 and TRBJ2-3; D possibly corresponds to TRBD2 (6 bases). Between the trimmed V and J ends, which lost 3 bases and 4 bases, there was a span of 11 bases. The CDR3 length is 14 residues. The CDR3 sequence: CASSFGTPSDTQYF. The CDR3 bases are TGTGCCAGCAGTTTCGGGACTCCCTCAGATACGCAGTATTTT.